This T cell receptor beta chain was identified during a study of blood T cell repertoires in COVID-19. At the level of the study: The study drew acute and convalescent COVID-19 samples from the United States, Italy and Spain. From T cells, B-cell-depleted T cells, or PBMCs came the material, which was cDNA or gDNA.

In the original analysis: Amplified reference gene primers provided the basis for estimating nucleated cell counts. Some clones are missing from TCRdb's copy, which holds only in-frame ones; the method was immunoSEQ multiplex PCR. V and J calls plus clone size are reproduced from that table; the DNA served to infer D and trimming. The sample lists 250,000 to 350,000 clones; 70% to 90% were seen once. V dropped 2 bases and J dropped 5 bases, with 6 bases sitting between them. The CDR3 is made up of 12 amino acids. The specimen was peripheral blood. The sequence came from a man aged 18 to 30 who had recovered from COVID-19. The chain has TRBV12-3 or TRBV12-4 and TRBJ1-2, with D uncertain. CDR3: CASSLTSYGYTF. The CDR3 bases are TGTGCCAGCAGTTTAACATCGTATGGCTACACCTTC.